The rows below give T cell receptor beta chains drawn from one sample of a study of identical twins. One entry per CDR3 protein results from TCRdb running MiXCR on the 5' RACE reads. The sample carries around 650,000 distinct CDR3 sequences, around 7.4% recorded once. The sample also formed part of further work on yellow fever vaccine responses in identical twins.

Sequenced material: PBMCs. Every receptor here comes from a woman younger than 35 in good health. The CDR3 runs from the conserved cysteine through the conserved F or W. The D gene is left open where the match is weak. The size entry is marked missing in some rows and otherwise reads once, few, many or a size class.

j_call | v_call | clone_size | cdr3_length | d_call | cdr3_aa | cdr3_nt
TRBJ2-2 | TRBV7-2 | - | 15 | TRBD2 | CASSLSGSISGELFF | TGTGCCAGCAGCCTTAGCGGGAGTATCTCCGGGGAGCTGTTTTTT
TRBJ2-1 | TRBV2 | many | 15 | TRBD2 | CASMVFRGDYNEQFF | TGTGCCAGCATGGTCTTCCGGGGGGACTACAATGAGCAGTTCTTC
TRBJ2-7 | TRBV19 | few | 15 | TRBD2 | CASSIGAGGTYEQYF | TGTGCCAGTAGTATCGGCGCGGGAGGCACCTACGAGCAGTACTTC
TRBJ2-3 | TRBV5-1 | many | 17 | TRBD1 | CASSPRGGGQGSDTQYF | TGCGCCAGCAGCCCACGCGGAGGGGGACAGGGCTCAGATACGCAGTATTTT
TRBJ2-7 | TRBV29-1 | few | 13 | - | CSVGGTKPYEQYF | TGCAGCGTTGGAGGGACCAAACCCTACGAGCAGTACTTC
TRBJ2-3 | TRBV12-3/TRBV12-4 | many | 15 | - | CASSFRGNGTDTQYF | TGTGCCAGCAGTTTTCGCGGGAACGGGACAGATACGCAGTATTTT
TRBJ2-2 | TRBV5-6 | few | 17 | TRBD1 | CASSWDSGTGHTGELFF | TGTGCCAGCAGCTGGGACTCCGGGACAGGGCACACCGGGGAGCTGTTTTTT
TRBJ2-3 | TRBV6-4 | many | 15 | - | CASSDSGAPRDTQYF | TGTGCCAGCAGTGACTCAGGGGCCCCCCGTGATACGCAGTATTTT
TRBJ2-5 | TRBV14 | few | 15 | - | CASSQVTVTVETQYF | TGTGCCAGCAGCCAAGTTACGGTGACGGTGGAGACCCAGTACTTC
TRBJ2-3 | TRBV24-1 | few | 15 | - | CATSELGPGTDTQYF | TGTGCCACCAGTGAACTTGGACCCGGCACAGATACGCAGTATTTT
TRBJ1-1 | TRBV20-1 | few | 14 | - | CSADRNSPNTEAFF | TGCAGTGCCGACCGTAACAGCCCGAACACTGAAGCTTTCTTT
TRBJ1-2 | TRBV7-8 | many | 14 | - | CASSLGDLNYGYTF | TGTGCCAGCAGCTTAGGGGATCTTAACTATGGCTACACCTTC
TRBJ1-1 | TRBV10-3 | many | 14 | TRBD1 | CAISGGTVNTEAFF | TGTGCCATCAGTGGGGGGACAGTGAACACTGAAGCTTTCTTT
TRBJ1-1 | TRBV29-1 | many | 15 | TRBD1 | CSAFSGGQKNTEAFF | TGCAGCGCCTTTAGCGGGGGACAGAAGAACACTGAAGCTTTCTTT
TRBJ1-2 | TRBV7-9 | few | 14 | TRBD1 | CASKGQGTFYGYTF | TGTGCCAGTAAAGGACAGGGAACATTCTATGGCTACACCTTC
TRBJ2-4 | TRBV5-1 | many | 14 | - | CASSLGLEGAKQYF | TGCGCCAGCAGCTTGGGGCTTGAAGGGGCAAAGCAGTACTTC
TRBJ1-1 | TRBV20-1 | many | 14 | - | CSAREAHSNTEAFF | TGCAGTGCTAGAGAAGCACACTCGAACACTGAAGCTTTCTTT
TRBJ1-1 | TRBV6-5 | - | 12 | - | CASSYPGGEAFF | TGTGCCAGCAGTTACCCGGGGGGGGAAGCTTTCTTT
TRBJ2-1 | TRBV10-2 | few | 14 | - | CATLGGDKYNEQFF | TGCGCCACCCTGGGGGGGGACAAGTACAATGAGCAGTTCTTC
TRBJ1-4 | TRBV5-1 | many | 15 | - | CASSPTGGRNEKLFF | TGCGCCAGCAGCCCAACAGGCGGCCGTAATGAAAAACTGTTTTTT
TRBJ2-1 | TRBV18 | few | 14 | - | CASSPSAGQNEQFF | TGTGCCAGCTCACCGTCGGCAGGGCAGAATGAGCAGTTCTTC
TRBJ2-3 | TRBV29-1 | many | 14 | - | CSVETVSGLAPQYF | TGCAGCGTTGAAACAGTCAGCGGACTCGCTCCGCAGTATTTT
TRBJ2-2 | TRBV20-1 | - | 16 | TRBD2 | CSARLAGASNTGELFF | TGCAGTGCTAGACTAGCGGGGGCCTCGAACACCGGGGAGCTGTTTTTT